This paragraph covers one T cell receptor beta chain sequence. Its antigen is currently unknown. The source of the sample is a study of cytomegalovirus exposure and HLA in healthy donors. Study-wide findings and caveats: As a later analysis showed, a missense DCLRE1C variant was linked to trimming of TCR beta V- and J-genes. A highly shared variant cluster was judged a likely technical artifact.

Vbeta (60) and Jbeta (13) primers were used in the PCR. Measured with immunoSEQ multiplex PCR; TCRdb has only the in-frame clones, and not every one. The sample carries 150,000 to 200,000 clones, roughly 78% recorded once. The V gene lost 5 bases and the J gene lost 5 bases, with 15 bases spanning the gap. Germline V gene sequence: CDR1 MRHNA, CDR2 SNTAGT. CDR3 length: 14 residues. Material for sequencing was PBMCs. The TCR was taken from a woman aged 50 to 60 in good health and CMV-seropositive. The rearrangement uses TRBV6-4 and TRBJ1-2; TRBD1 is a possible D gene (6 bases). CDR3 DNA sequence: TGTGCCAGCAGTCCCAGGGGCTCAAGGTATGGCTACACCTTC. This translates into CASSPRGSRYGYTF.